The 7 T cell receptor beta chains below were found in one sample sequenced in a study of T-cell reconstitution after alpha-beta-depleted transplantation in children. Unique molecular identifiers were incorporated during preparation of the TCRbeta library. TCRdb itself ran the PCR reads through MiXCR, one entry per CDR3 protein. The data show hundreds of thousands of distinct CDR3 sequences, about an eighth seen once. The material was PBMCs, obtained before TCRalphabeta/CD19-depleted stem cell transplant. The receptors derive from a girl aged 2 to 9 with congenital amegakaryocytic thrombocytopenia, due to receive a stem cell transplant.

This chain joins TRBV30 and TRBJ2-2; 9 nucleotides match TRBD1. V shed 3 bases, J shed 4 bases, and the junction held 9 bases outside the gene matches. Per germline, CDR1 GTSNPN and CDR2 SVGIG (reference sequence). The CDR3 is 16 amino acids. The DNA for the CDR3 is TGTGCCTGGAGAGGAGGGACAGGGTCGAGCACCGGGGAGCTGTTTTTT. Residues: CAWRGGTGSSTGELFF.

This clonotype showed up just a few times. This chain connects TRBV28 to TRBJ1-5; no clear D gene. Germline lookup yields CDR1 MDHEN and CDR2 SYDVKM. This CDR3 comprises 12 residues. Trimming pared 1 base from V and 13 bases from J, leaving 11 bases between. DNA for the CDR3: TGTGCCAGCAGTTTATTGCCACAAAAGCAGCATTTT. Translated, it gives CASSLLPQKQHF.

This clonotype came up many times. The V gene is TRBV7-2, the J gene TRBJ2-1; D not certain. Trimming took 3 bases from V and 4 from J, leaving 7 bases between them. The germline V gene encodes CDR1 SGHTA and CDR2 FQGNSA. The CDR3 contains 13 residues. The CDR3 nucleotides read TGTGCCAGCAGCTTTGTCACTTACAATGAGCAGTTCTTC. This translates into CASSFVTYNEQFF.

This clonotype was observed at least ten times. The CDR3 loop reads CASSLAYRNYGYTF. CDR3 nucleotide sequence: TGCGCCAGCAGCTTGGCCTACAGGAACTATGGCTACACCTTC. J is TRBJ1-2 and V is TRBV5-1, with a tentative D call TRBD1 (5 bases). Germline CDR1 and CDR2: SGHRS and YFSETQ. The CDR3 is 14 amino acids. Trimming cost V 0 bases and J 2 bases, with 8 bases left between them.

A few counts support this clonotype. The gene calls are TRBV12-3 or TRBV12-4 and TRBJ2-5; D might be TRBD1 (6 bases). This CDR3 contains 14 residues. V lost 2 bases to trimming and J lost 5 bases, with 12 bases between them. The CDR3 DNA reads as TGTGCCAGCAGTTTATCTGGGGGCTGGGAGACCCAGTACTTC. Its translation: CASSLSGGWETQYF.

This clonotype has more than one count but fewer than ten. This chain links TRBV27 with TRBJ2-1; possibly TRBD1 for D (5 bases). Between the trimmed V and J ends, which lost 6 bases and 4 bases, there was a span of 16 bases. Germline V CDR1 and CDR2: MNHEY, SMNVEV (reference sequence). The CDR3 extends over 15 amino acids. For the CDR3, the DNA is TGTGCCAGCAGCAACCCGGCAGGGTTATACAATGAGCAGTTCTTC. It codes for CASSNPAGLYNEQFF.

This clonotype was observed at least ten times. The rearrangement links TRBV20-1 to TRBJ1-1; no reliable D call. The length of the CDR3 is 11 residues. CDR1 and CDR2 from the germline V gene are DFQATT and SNEGSKA (reference sequence). Trimming removed 6 bases from V and 5 bases from J, with 10 bases in between. CDR3 protein: CSASVGTEAFF. CDR3 coding DNA: TGCAGTGCCTCCGTAGGGACTGAAGCTTTCTTT.